A single sample is the source of the 30 T cell receptor beta chains below, sequenced in a study of regulatory T cells in long-lasting Graves disease. This sample's time point: newly diagnosed GD, antithyroid drugs for less than 3 months. Generation of the TCR library employed RNA extracted from PBMCs. Construction of TCR beta libraries relied on iRepertoire HTBI primers and on Arm-PCR targeting CDR3 regions. TCRdb independently ran MiXCR on the multiplex PCR reads; one entry per CDR3 protein. The sample yields approximately 400,000 distinct CDR3 sequences, 12% seen once. These data were also filed under a second study, of T cells in Graves' hyperthyroidism and ophthalmopathy.

The specimen comprised peripheral blood mononuclear cells (PBMCs), sampled at new diagnosis, from a patient treated with antithyroid drugs. These TCRs come from a woman aged 18-35 years with Graves disease.

The CDR3 protein is CASSQDGPTNEKLFF. CDR3 coding DNA: TGCGCCAGCAGCCAAGACGGGCCAACTAATGAAAAACTGTTTTTT. The chain uses TRBV4-3 and TRBJ1-4; D call uncertain. V dropped 0 bases and J dropped 0 bases, with 5 bases sitting between them. The CDR3 runs 15 residues. Germline values: CDR1 LGHNA, CDR2 YSLEER.

The J gene is TRBJ2-7, the V gene TRBV7-2, with D unclear. The CDR3 totals 15 residues. The V end lost 3 bases, the J end lost 4 bases, and 16 bases lay between the germline ends. Germline V gene lookup returns CDR1 SGHTA and CDR2 FQGNSA. The CDR3 nucleotides are TGTGCCAGCAGCTTCCCCCCCGTGATCGGGTACGAGCAGTACTTC. Its protein product is CASSFPPVIGYEQYF. Supplemented by reference TRBV7-2 and TRBJ2-7, the full variable domain reads GAGVSQSPSNKVTEKGKDVELRCDPISGHTALYWYRQSLGQGLEFLIYFQGNSAPDKSGLPSDRFSAERTGGSVSTLTIQRTQQEDSAVYLCASSFPPVIGYEQYFGPGTRLTVT.

V usage is TRBV7-3 and J usage is TRBJ2-1; weak D call: TRBD1 (5 bases). CDR1 and CDR2 from the germline V gene are SGHTA and FQGTGA. The ends were cut back, 1 base at V and 0 bases at J, with 13 bases in the middle. CDR3 size: 17 residues. The CDR3 DNA is TGTGCCAGCAGCTTAAGTGTGGGGCCGAGCTCCTACAATGAGCAGTTCTTC. Protein sequence: CASSLSVGPSSYNEQFF.

In the case of this clonotype: A much bigger clone sits one base away, suggesting this may be a read error. The V gene is TRBV24-1, the J gene TRBJ2-1; possible D gene TRBD2, 6 bases. V was clipped by 3 bases and J by 13 bases, with 15 bases between them. The CDR3 extends over 13 amino acids. The germline CDR1 and CDR2 sequences are KGHDR and SFDVKD. As DNA, the CDR3 is TGTGCCACCAGTGATGCCGCTCTAGCGCGACAGTTCTTC. This codes for CATSDAALARQFF.

As concerns this clonotype: This likely reflects a read error, since a far larger clone is one base away. CDR3 loop: CASSSLGGDYGYTF. The CDR3 bases are TGTGCCAGCAGTTCCCTAGGGGGGGACTATGGCTACACCTTC. This chain uses TRBV25-1 with TRBJ1-2; the D gene is possibly TRBD1 (6 bases). Germline lookup yields CDR1 MGHDK and CDR2 SYGVNS. V was trimmed by 5 bases and J by 3 bases, leaving 13 bases between them. The CDR3 is 14 amino acids.

This clonotype was seen ten or more times. The rearrangement joins TRBV28 to TRBJ1-2; D is unresolved. The V end was cut by 3 bases, the J end by 2 bases, with 7 bases between. The CDR3 covers 13 residues. Germline V CDR1 and CDR2: MDHEN, SYDVKM. The CDR3 sequence: CASSFLQNYGYTF. For the CDR3, the DNA is TGTGCCAGCAGTTTTTTACAGAACTATGGCTACACCTTC.

The CDR3 DNA reads as TGTGCCAGTAGTACCCCGCTCGGAGGGGGTTTTCAGCCCCAGCATTTT. Its protein is CASSTPLGGGFQPQHF. The chain has TRBV19 and TRBJ1-5; perhaps TRBD1 as D (6 bases). The CDR3 spans 16 residues. Deletions cut 4 bases from V and 6 bases from J, with 19 bases between. The germline gives CDR1 LNHDA, CDR2 SQIVND (reference sequence).

This clonotype was seen many times. The chain carries TRBV6-1 and TRBJ2-3, with 9 bases that match TRBD1. Per the germline V gene, CDR1 is MNHNS and CDR2 is SASEGT. The CDR3 has 15 residues. In DNA, the CDR3 is TGTGCGTCAAAGCCGGGACAGGGATTTACAGATACGCAGTATTTT. Its protein product is CASKPGQGFTDTQYF.

The table lists this clonotype with many counts. The rearrangement links TRBV10-3 to TRBJ1-5, with D perhaps TRBD1 (5 bases). The CDR3 totals 15 residues. Trimming took 6 bases from V and 0 from J, leaving 12 bases between them. CDR1 ENHRY and CDR2 SYGVKD come from the germline V gene. CDR3 nucleotides: TGTGCCATCAGGGCGGGACCGAATAGCAATCAGCCCCAGCATTTT. This translates into CAIRAGPNSNQPQHF.

This clonotype was found many times. The chain is built from TRBV28 and TRBJ2-3; D gene ambiguous. Germline CDR1 reads MDHEN; CDR2 reads SYDVKM. The length of the CDR3 is 13 residues. Trimming took off 1 base at V and 3 bases at J, with 5 bases between the two ends. In DNA, the CDR3 is TGTGCCAGCAGTTTATTCAGGACAGATACGCAGTATTTT. Its translation is CASSLFRTDTQYF.

This clonotype was counted many times. V and J are TRBV5-1 and TRBJ2-1, with D perhaps assigned TRBD1 or TRBD2 (5 bases each). The V end lost 0 bases, the J end lost 0 bases, and 7 bases lay between the germline ends. Germline V gene sequence: CDR1 SGHRS, CDR2 YFSETQ. The CDR3 has 15 residues. This CDR3 is CASSLGDDSYNEQFF. CDR3 sequence (DNA): TGCGCCAGCAGCTTGGGGGACGACTCCTACAATGAGCAGTTCTTC.

This clonotype was detected many times. CDR3 in DNA: TGCGCCAGCAGCTTGTCGGGACAGATTGAGCTGTTTTTT. Amino acids: CASSLSGQIELFF. This rearrangement joins TRBV5-1 to TRBJ2-2; 7 nucleotides agree with TRBD1. CDR1 and CDR2 (germline): SGHRS, YFSETQ. V trimming: 1 base; J trimming: 11 bases; junction bases outside the gene matches: 5. The CDR3 is 13 amino acids.

This clonotype was seen at least ten times. The chain uses TRBV6-1 and TRBJ2-3; D unresolved. Germline V CDR1 and CDR2: MNHNS, SASEGT. Deletions cut 8 bases from V and 2 bases from J, with 5 bases between. The CDR3 consists of 11 residues. This CDR3 is CASQITDTQYF. DNA for the CDR3: TGTGCCAGCCAGATCACAGATACGCAGTATTTT.

In its sample, this clonotype was seen many times. The chain uses TRBV6-2 or TRBV6-3 and TRBJ2-1, with 10 bases matching TRBD2. Germline assignment: CDR1 MNHEY and CDR2 SVGEGT. This CDR3 is 12 amino acids long. V was pared by 4 bases and J by 15 bases, with 6 bases of the junction left unmatched. CDR3 DNA: TGTGCCAGCAGTTTTCCTAGCGGGAGCCTGTTCTTC. The encoded protein is CASSFPSGSLFF.

This clonotype was seen ten or more times. This chain uses TRBV7-9 with TRBJ2-1, with D possibly being TRBD2 (5 bases). This CDR3 has 19 residues. V lost 4 bases to trimming and J lost 7 bases, with 29 bases between them. Germline CDR1 SEHNR, CDR2 FQNEAQ (reference sequence). The CDR3 coding sequence is TGTGCCAGCAGCTCTACCCACGTAAGAGGCGTAGTAGCGATTAATGAGCAGTTCTTC. It codes for CASSSTHVRGVVAINEQFF.

This clonotype was counted between two and nine times. The CDR3 nucleotides are TGTGCCAGCAGTTACCTCCCTAGCGGGACCTACGAGCAGTACTTC. It specifies CASSYLPSGTYEQYF. The V gene is TRBV6-2 or TRBV6-3, the J gene TRBJ2-7, with 9 positions matching TRBD2. This CDR3 comprises 15 residues. The J segment lost 2 bases and the V segment lost 2 bases, leaving 4 bases of the junction unmatched. Looked up from germline, CDR1 is MNHEY and CDR2 is SVGEGT.

This clonotype was seen repeatedly, ten times or more. The rearrangement links TRBV7-9 to TRBJ1-1; no reliable D call. CDR3 size: 15 residues. Trimming took 2 bases from V and 6 from J, leaving 16 bases between them. CDR1 is SEHNR and CDR2 is FQNEAQ in the germline V gene (reference sequence). DNA for the CDR3: TGTGCCAGCAGCTTATTGGCAAACCGCGCGTCTGAAGCTTTCTTT. Its translation is CASSLLANRASEAFF.

This clonotype has ten or more counts. This chain uses TRBV19 with TRBJ2-5, with TRBD2 matching over 8 bases. The CDR3 loop spans 14 amino acids. Per germline, CDR1 LNHDA and CDR2 SQIVND (reference sequence). The junction had 11 bases not matched to a gene; V was cut back by 11 bases and J by 3 bases. The CDR3 protein is CASKSRAGEETQYF. The CDR3, as DNA: TGTGCCTCGAAAAGTAGAGCGGGGGAAGAGACCCAGTACTTC.

A few counts support this clonotype. This chain links TRBV12-3 or TRBV12-4 with TRBJ2-1; 8 nucleotides align to TRBD2. Trimming at V came to 0 bases and at J to 8 bases, leaving 18 bases not matched to a gene. This CDR3 has 19 amino acids. The CDR3 here is CASSLALGFMGAGGDEQFF. The CDR3 DNA is TGTGCCAGCAGTTTAGCGCTGGGGTTTATGGGGGCGGGGGGAGATGAGCAGTTCTTC.

This clonotype came up a few times. The chain couples TRBV20-1 to TRBJ2-1; the match to TRBD2 covers 8 bases. V lost 4 bases to trimming and J lost 7 bases; unmatched junction nucleotides: 24. Germline V lookup: CDR1 DFQATT, CDR2 SNEGSKA (reference sequence). The CDR3 runs 19 residues. The CDR3 DNA is TGCAGTGCTATAGAGGGTCTTCGGGAGGGCCTTTTTTTTTCGAATGAGCAGTTCTTC. Translated, it gives CSAIEGLREGLFFSNEQFF.

Worth noting for this clonotype: The junction and the germline gene differ at one end; a read error may be behind it. The CDR3 DNA is TGCGCCAGCAGCCAATATAAGGAGGGGTGGAGTGAAAAACTGTTTTTT. Its protein is CASSQYKEGWSEKLFF. This rearrangement joins TRBV7-2 to TRBJ1-4; D perhaps matches TRBD1 (5 bases). CDR3 length: 16 residues. Germline lookup yields CDR1 SGHTA and CDR2 FQGNSA. Using reference TRBV7-2 and TRBJ1-4 for the parts outside the CDR3, the full variable domain is GAGVSQSPSNKVTEKGKDVELRCDPISGHTALYWYRQSLGQGLEFLIYFQGNSAPDKSGLPSDRFSAERTGGSVSTLTIQRTQQEDSAVYLCASSQYKEGWSEKLFFGSGTQLSVL.

For this clonotype: A much bigger clone sits one base away, suggesting this may be a read error. The chain joins TRBV3-1 to TRBJ2-5, with D possibly being TRBD1 or TRBD2 (5 bases each). The CDR3 loop spans 15 amino acids. CDR1 and CDR2 from the germline V gene are LGHDT and YNNKEL (reference sequence). The CDR3 loop is CASSQDLSQGEAQYF. CDR3 sequence (DNA): TGTGCCAGCAGCCAAGATCTTTCCCAGGGAGAGGCCCAGTACTTC.

This clonotype has only a few counts. J is TRBJ2-7 and V is TRBV27; no definite D call. The germline CDR1 and CDR2 sequences are MNHEY and SMNVEV (reference sequence). Deletions cut 6 bases from V and 7 bases from J, with 16 bases between. The length of the CDR3 is 13 residues. Here the CDR3 reads CASRYYSSREQYF. CDR3 in DNA: TGTGCCAGCAGATACTATTCCTCTAGGGAGCAGTACTTC.

The table lists this clonotype with a few counts. The chain joins TRBV10-3 to TRBJ1-6; 8 bases are a match to TRBD1. J lost 8 bases, V lost 4 bases, and 10 bases had no gene match. The CDR3 runs to 16 residues. CDR1 is ENHRY and CDR2 is SYGVKD in the germline V gene. The CDR3 DNA is TGTGCCATCAGTGGGGTGTCAGGGGGCAGGGATTCACCCCTCCACTTT. Residues: CAISGVSGGRDSPLHF.

The chain has TRBV7-8 and TRBJ1-5; weak D call: TRBD1 (6 bases). The V gene's germline CDR1 is SGHVS and CDR2 FQNEAQ. The CDR3 consists of 16 residues. V lost 0 bases, J lost 11 bases, and 20 bases lay in between. CDR3 sequence reads: CASSLAPGRGGPTQHF. CDR3 coding DNA: TGTGCCAGCAGCTTAGCGCCGGGCAGGGGCGGTCCGACCCAGCATTTT.

A few counts support this clonotype. The chain uses TRBV5-5 and TRBJ1-5; 9 nucleotides line up with TRBD1. Trimming took 0 bases from V and 9 from J; bases not matched to a gene: 10. Germline V gene lookup returns CDR1 SGHKS and CDR2 YYEKEE (reference sequence). This CDR3 comprises 16 residues. CDR3: CASSLGLGTGSWPQHF. CDR3 DNA: TGTGCCAGCAGCTTGGGATTGGGGACAGGGTCGTGGCCCCAGCATTTT.

At least ten counts were recorded for this clonotype. V and J are TRBV5-1 and TRBJ2-2; tentatively, D is TRBD1 or TRBD2 (7 bases each). CDR3 length equals 16 residues. Deletions cut 6 bases from V and 0 bases from J, with 15 bases between. Germline V gene data show CDR1 as SGHRS and CDR2 as YFSETQ. CDR3 in DNA: TGCGCCAGCACCATCCAGGGGGGGACGAACACCGGGGAGCTGTTTTTT. This sequence encodes CASTIQGGTNTGELFF. Together with reference TRBV5-1 and TRBJ2-2, the CDR3 gives the full variable domain: KAGVTQTPRYLIKTRGQQVTLSCSPISGHRSVSWYQQTPGQGLQFLFEYFSETQRNKGNFPGRFSGRQFSNSRSEMNVSTLELGDSALYLCASTIQGGTNTGELFFGEGSRLTVL.

This clonotype has at least ten counts. V and J are TRBV6-2 or TRBV6-3 and TRBJ2-1, with D maybe TRBD1 (5 bases). The ends were cut back, 10 bases at V and 8 bases at J, with 12 bases in the middle. CDR1 MNHEY and CDR2 SVGEGT come from the germline V gene. The CDR3 contains 11 residues. The CDR3 protein is CAIGLGDEQFF. CDR3 DNA sequence: TGTGCCATAGGGCTAGGGGATGAGCAGTTCTTC.

This sequence joins TRBV9 and TRBJ1-2; D is unresolved. The germline V gene has CDR1 SGDLS and CDR2 YYNGEE. The CDR3 covers 12 residues. V was shortened by 0 bases and J by 8 bases, with 8 bases between the two germline ends. The CDR3 bases are TGTGCCAGCAGCGTAGGTAGCTCGGGCTACACCTTC. Its translation: CASSVGSSGYTF. The whole variable domain, remainder taken from reference TRBV9 and TRBJ1-2, is DSGVTQTPKHLITATGQRVTLRCSPRSGDLSVYWYQQSLDQGLQFLIQYYNGEERAKGNILERFSAQQFPDLHSELNLSSLELGDSALYFCASSVGSSGYTFGSGTRLTVV.

This clonotype has at least ten counts. The chain employs TRBV14 and TRBJ2-1; 8 positions match TRBD1. The J segment lost 10 bases and the V segment lost 5 bases, leaving 19 bases of the junction unmatched. Germline-derived CDR1 and CDR2 are SGHDN and FVKESK. This CDR3 has 17 amino acids. CDR3 coding DNA: TGTGCCAGCAGCAAAAGGGGGGTAAACAGGGGGATCGGGGAGCAGTTCTTC. This sequence encodes CASSKRGVNRGIGEQFF.